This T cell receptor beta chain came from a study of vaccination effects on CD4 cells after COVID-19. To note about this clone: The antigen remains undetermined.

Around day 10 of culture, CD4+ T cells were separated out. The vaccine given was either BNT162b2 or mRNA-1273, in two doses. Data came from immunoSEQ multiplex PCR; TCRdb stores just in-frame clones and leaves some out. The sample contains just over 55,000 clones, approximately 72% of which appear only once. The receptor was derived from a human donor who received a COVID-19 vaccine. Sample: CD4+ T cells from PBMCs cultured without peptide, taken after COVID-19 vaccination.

DNA for the CDR3: TGTGCCACCAGCAGAGATGGCGTGCAGCTAGCAGATGGCTACACCTTC. Protein sequence: CATSRDGVQLADGYTF. This sequence joins TRBV15 and TRBJ1-2; D is uncertain. This CDR3 spans 16 amino acids. Per germline, CDR1 LNHNV and CDR2 YYDKDF (reference sequence). V lost 0 bases and J lost 6, with 17 bases in between.